This T cell receptor beta chain is drawn from a study of PD-L1 blockade in urothelial cancer. Study-wide context: Blood was evaluated 3 weeks (second dose) and 6 weeks after therapy began. The study recovered a median of 141,255 T cells per blood sample. Study-wide points: In blood sampled pretreatment, TCR clonality below the median predicted better survival.

Comments on this clone: Its antigen is unknown.

Data came from immunoSEQ multiplex PCR; TCRdb stores just in-frame clones and leaves some out. The top ten clones hold about 15% of a sample with about 15,000 clones, 88% of them seen once. This clonotype was obtained from a man aged 70-80 years with urothelial cancer. The specimen was PBMCs, collected around atezolizumab (anti-PD-L1) treatment.

Here the CDR3 DNA reads TGTGCCTGGAGCCCCCCGAATCAGCCCCAGCATTTT. This translates into CAWSPPNQPQHF. The chain carries TRBV30 and TRBJ1-5, with D hard to call. CDR3 size: 12 residues. Trimming left V 3 bases short and J 4 bases short, with 7 bases between. Per germline, CDR1 GTSNPN and CDR2 SVGIG (reference sequence).